These T cell receptor beta chains were read from a single sample in a study of shared clonotypes between healthy human individuals. Only in-frame clones appear in the TCRdb table, and some are missing; sequencing was by immunoSEQ multiplex PCR. This sample yields about 480,000 clones, of which about 75% are seen a single time; around 12% belongs to the top ten. What was sequenced was PBMCs. The receptors derive from a woman between 35 and 50 years old in good health. Some clones in this sample may be carry-over from other donors' samples. Both conserved end residues are part of each CDR3. The D gene is left open where the match is weak. Some rows have no size entry. The others give once, few or many, or a class for an expanded clone.

V	D	size	J	DNA	CDR3
TRBV5-1	TRBD2	NA	TRBJ2-1	TGCGCCAGCAGCACCACCCCCGGGGCGGGAGGGCCTGAGCAGTTCTTC	CASSTTPGAGGPEQFF
TRBV10-3	NA	NA	TRBJ2-3	TGTGCCATCAGTGGGGCGGGCAGCACAGATACGCAGTATTTT	CAISGAGSTDTQYF
TRBV10-3	NA	NA	TRBJ1-1	TGTGCCATCAGAGAGAACAGCCTCAGGGTCGACACTGAAGCTTTCTTT	CAIRENSLRVDTEAFF
TRBV18	NA	NA	TRBJ2-1	TGTGCCAGCTCAAGGGGGGCTGGCCAGGGTAGCAATGAGCAGTTCTTC	CASSRGAGQGSNEQFF
TRBV5-1	NA	NA	TRBJ2-5	TGCGCCAGCAGCCCGGGCGGGGTGGAGACCCAGTACTTC	CASSPGGVETQYF
TRBV19	NA	NA	TRBJ2-2	TGTGCCAGTAAAGGGCTCAGAACCGGGGAGCTGTTTTTT	CASKGLRTGELFF
TRBV18	TRBD1	NA	TRBJ2-4	TGTGCCAGCTCACCCGGACAGGGGGGGTACTTC	CASSPGQGGYF
TRBV6-1	NA	NA	TRBJ1-2	TGTGCCAGCAGTGCAACAGGGTATTCTGGCTACACCTTC	CASSATGYSGYTF
TRBV15	NA	NA	TRBJ2-1	TGTGCCACCATAAAGGGTCGGAATGAGCAGTTCTTC	CATIKGRNEQFF
TRBV6-1	NA	NA	TRBJ2-7	TGTGCCAGCAGTGGAGGACGGTCCTCCTACGAGCAGTACTTC	CASSGGRSSYEQYF
TRBV10-3	NA	NA	TRBJ2-7	TGTGCCATCACTTTCAACCTAGGGGAGGAGCAGTACTTC	CAITFNLGEEQYF
TRBV6-4	NA	NA	TRBJ1-2	TGTGCCAGCAGTGACTCCATTAGCCGAAGCAGGGGCTTCTATGGCTACACCTTC	CASSDSISRSRGFYGYTF
TRBV4-1	TRBD1	NA	TRBJ2-5	TGCGCCAGCAGCACCGGGACAGGGTTGTGGGAGACCCAGTACTTC	CASSTGTGLWETQYF
TRBV28	NA	NA	TRBJ1-5	TGTGCCAGCAGTTTTTCCGGACAGCTTTATAGCAATCAGCCCCAGCATTTT	CASSFSGQLYSNQPQHF
TRBV30	NA	NA	TRBJ1-1	TGTGCCTGGAAGGGCGGTTTCTACATGAACACTGAAGCTTTCTTT	CAWKGGFYMNTEAFF
TRBV2	NA	few	TRBJ2-7	TGTGCCAGCAGGGGACCGACCTACGAGCAGTACTTC	CASRGPTYEQYF
TRBV5-1	NA	NA	TRBJ1-1	TGCGCCAGCAGGGCGACAGCGAACACTGAAGCTTTCTTT	CASRATANTEAFF
TRBV6-1	NA	NA	TRBJ1-2	TGTGCCAGCAGGAGGACAGTCGAGTCCTATGGCTACACCTTC	CASRRTVESYGYTF
TRBV7-7	NA	NA	TRBJ1-1	TGTGCCAGCAGCTTAGCTTGGGAGGACACTAAGAACACTGAAGCTTTCTTT	CASSLAWEDTKNTEAFF
TRBV27	TRBD1	once	TRBJ2-6	TGTGCCAGCAGGCGTACAGGGGACACCAACGTCCTGACTTTC	CASRRTGDTNVLTF
TRBV15	TRBD2	few	TRBJ2-3	TGTGCCACCAGCCTGCCGGGGGGTGGTACGCAGTATTTT	CATSLPGGGTQYF
TRBV7-8	NA	once	TRBJ2-1	TGTGCCAGCAGCTTAGGGATATGGTCCTACAATGAGCAGTTCTTC	CASSLGIWSYNEQFF
TRBV10-3	NA	NA	TRBJ1-2	TGTGCCATCAGTGAAAACCCGCAGGGAGAGCGGGGCTACACCTTC	CAISENPQGERGYTF
TRBV19	TRBD1	few	TRBJ1-1	TGTGCCAGTAGTAGCGGGGCCAGGGGGCGTCGAGCTTTCTTT	CASSSGARGRRAFF
TRBV5-1	NA	NA	TRBJ2-2	TGCGCCAGCTGGGAGGAGCTGGGGGACACCGGGGAGCTGTTTTTT	CASWEELGDTGELFF
TRBV11-3	TRBD1	NA	TRBJ2-2	TGTGCCAGCAGCTTAGGGACAGGGACGAACACCGGGGAGCTGTTTTTT	CASSLGTGTNTGELFF
TRBV7-2	NA	NA	TRBJ2-4	TGTGCCAGCACCCTACTAGCAGCCAAAAACATTCAGTACTTC	CASTLLAAKNIQYF
TRBV10-3	NA	once	TRBJ2-1	TGTGCCATCATTCGAACAGGGAAGGGGTACAATGAGCGGCAGTTCTTC	CAIIRTGKGYNERQFF
TRBV15	NA	many	TRBJ1-2	TGTGCCACCAGCAGAGGGAACTATGGCTACACCTTC	CATSRGNYGYTF
TRBV5-1	NA	once	TRBJ2-2	TGCGCCAGCAGCCTCCTAGACAGAGACACCGGGGAGCTGTTTTTT	CASSLLDRDTGELFF
TRBV7-3	TRBD2	NA	TRBJ2-7	TGTGCCAGCAGCCCCGATGGAGCGGGAGCGGGGGGCGAGCAGTACTTC	CASSPDGAGAGGEQYF
TRBV19	NA	NA	TRBJ2-5	TGTGCCAGTAGTGTTCCGGGGCTCCAAGAGACCCAGTACTTC	CASSVPGLQETQYF
TRBV5-1	NA	NA	TRBJ2-1	TGCGCCAGCAGCTTGGCCAATCCCGTCTCCAATGAGCAGTTCTTC	CASSLANPVSNEQFF
TRBV28	NA	NA	TRBJ2-7	TGTGCCAGCAGTCAACCTCAGGGGTTCCACGAGCAGTACTTC	CASSQPQGFHEQYF
TRBV6-4	NA	NA	TRBJ1-5	TGTGCCAGCAGTGGAGGCAGGGGATTAACTTTTTACAATCAGCCCCAGCATTTT	CASSGGRGLTFYNQPQHF
TRBV28	NA	NA	TRBJ2-7	TGTGCCAGCAGTTTATTGGGGTACGAGCAGTACTTC	CASSLLGYEQYF
TRBV19	NA	NA	TRBJ2-5	TGTGCCAGTAGGGGTTCACAGGGCAGGGCCCAGTACTTC	CASRGSQGRAQYF
TRBV27	TRBD1	NA	TRBJ2-3	TGTGCCAGCAGTTTTTGGCAGGGGGTTAGCACAGATACGCAGTATTTT	CASSFWQGVSTDTQYF
TRBV14	NA	NA	TRBJ2-5	TGTGCCAGCAGCCCCCGGACCGCTTCATGGTGGGAGACCCAGTACTTC	CASSPRTASWWETQYF
TRBV7-9	TRBD2	NA	TRBJ2-2	TGTGCCAGCAGTCGCGGGACTAGCGACGTCGGGGAGCTGTTTTTT	CASSRGTSDVGELFF
TRBV5-1	NA	NA	TRBJ1-1	TGCGCCAGCAGCTTGGACCGGGCAATGGCTGAAGCTTTCTTT	CASSLDRAMAEAFF
TRBV19	NA	NA	TRBJ2-3	TGTGCCAGTAGTTTCCAATTCCAGGGTAGCACAGATACGCAGTATTTT	CASSFQFQGSTDTQYF
TRBV6-1	NA	few	TRBJ2-7	TGTGCCAGCAGTGAATCCCTAGACAGGTTCGCCTACGAGCAGTACTTC	CASSESLDRFAYEQYF
TRBV7-9	TRBD2	NA	TRBJ2-2	TGTGCCAGCAGCCTTAGCGGGAGGGTCGACACCGGGGAGCTGTTTTTT	CASSLSGRVDTGELFF
TRBV18	NA	NA	TRBJ2-1	TGTGCCAGCTCACCACGGGCCAGCTCGGACAATGAGCAGTTCTTC	CASSPRASSDNEQFF